This TCR beta chain derives from a study of blood T cells in healthy people across ages. Findings and caveats of the study: PBMCs that were unsorted prevented a conclusive naive versus antigen-experienced comparison.

This CDR3 spans 17 amino acids. CDR1 and CDR2 from the germline V gene are SGHVS and FQNEAQ. After removal of 1 base from V and 3 bases from J, the junction contained 7 bases not matched to a gene. This clonotype was recorded many times. Antigen unknown. Each sample yielded at least 5 micrograms of PBMC total RNA. Through a sample-barcoded 5' primer and a J-beta primer mix, a second PCR was run for roughly 6 to 12 cycles. Tagging of each cDNA molecule was performed by a template-switch adaptor with 12 random nucleotides. Individual samples furnished no less than 2.5 million CDR3-containing paired-end reads apiece. TCRdb analysed the 5' RACE reads with MiXCR anew, one entry per CDR3 protein. The sample has hundreds of thousands of distinct CDR3 sequences; around 21% are singletons.

The material sequenced was blood. V gene TRBV7-8 combines with J gene TRBJ1-4; 8 positions agree with TRBD1. The sequence was collected from a man between 70 and 80 years old in good health. CDR3 sequence: CASSLEAQGAANEKLFF. In DNA, the CDR3 is TGTGCCAGCAGCTTAGAGGCCCAGGGGGCGGCTAATGAAAAACTGTTTTTT. The entire variable domain, with the rest obtained from reference TRBV7-8 and TRBJ1-4, is as follows: GAGVSQSPRYKVAKRGQDVALRCDPISGHVSLFWYQQALGQGPEFLTYFQNEAQLDKSGLPSDRFFAERPEGSVSTLKIQRTQQEDSAVYLCASSLEAQGAANEKLFFGSGTQLSVL.